This paragraph covers one T cell receptor (beta chain) sequence. Its antigen is not known. TCRdb reprocessed the 5' RACE reads via MiXCR and lists one record per CDR3 protein. The data show around 770,000 distinct CDR3 sequences, around 11% seen once. This record belongs to a study of CD8 T cells in ankylosing spondylitis. Study-level findings and limits: For ankylosing spondylitis blood, a TCR beta motif of about 8 highly homologous variants appeared characteristic. Matched ankylosing spondylitis synovial fluid reportedly contained a significantly enriched population of disease-linked clones.

Looked up from germline, CDR1 is DFQATT and CDR2 is SNEGSKA (reference sequence). Trimming removed 3 bases at V and 9 bases at J, with 15 bases between. This CDR3 has 13 residues. The sequence derives from a male donor with ankylosing spondylitis. The genes are TRBV20-1 and TRBJ2-1; no reliable D call. The specimen sequenced was blood, either unsorted or a sorted T cell fraction (not recorded which). The CDR3: CSARGSPVTEQFF. Here the CDR3 DNA reads TGCAGTGCTAGGGGATCACCCGTGACTGAGCAGTTCTTC.